The 4 T cell receptor beta chains in this list originate from one sample, sequenced in a study of T cell repertoires in cytomegalovirus infection (dated by TCRdb to between 2018 and 2021). According to the study, the label for this sample's treatment or condition signals: in vitro stimulation with specific CMV peptide epitopes to enrich CMV-specific T cells. Sequencing was performed on an Illumina HiSeq 1500. Using fastp trimming at Q25 and MiXCR clonotype assembly, TCRdb reanalyzed the public sequencing data and kept in-frame beta chains. Every CDR3 protein is listed once, alongside the most common genes and DNA of its rows. Here the sample has some 920,000 distinct CDR3 sequences; approximately 33% occur a single time. The ten most abundant clones make up 13% of the sample. Their recognized antigens are unknown. The source was cultured CD8+ T cells from PBMCs, collected from culture after CMV antigen stimulation. Receptors were obtained from a human donor in good health (CMV status not recorded). Some clones in this sample may be carry-over from other donors' samples.

The rearrangement joins TRBV14 to TRBJ2-7; D perhaps matches TRBD1 (6 bases). The ends were cut back, 1 base at V and 2 bases at J, with 12 bases in the middle. The germline V gene has CDR1 SGHDN and CDR2 FVKESK. The CDR3 length is 15 residues. The CDR3 DNA reads TGTGCCAGCAGCCAAGTTCCGACAGGAACCTACGAGCAGTACTTC. Residues: CASSQVPTGTYEQYF. Supplemented by reference TRBV14 and TRBJ2-7, the full variable domain reads EAGVTQFPSHSVIEKGQTVTLRCDPISGHDNLYWYRRVMGKEIKFLLHFVKESKQDESGMPNNRFLAERTGGTYSTLKVQPAELEDSGVYFCASSQVPTGTYEQYFGPGTRLTVT.

The genes are TRBV6-5 and TRBJ2-5; D unclear. Germline CDR1 and CDR2: MNHEY and SVGAGI. The V gene lost 6 bases and the J gene lost 1 base, with 6 bases spanning the gap. This CDR3 spans 12 amino acids. CDR3 in DNA: TGTGCCAGCAGCCGGATCCAAGAGACCCAGTACTTC. Its protein is CASSRIQETQYF.

There are many counts of this clonotype. The rearrangement uses TRBV7-9 and TRBJ2-7; D not resolved. Germline lookup yields CDR1 SEHNR and CDR2 FQNEAQ (reference sequence). Between the trimmed V and J ends, which lost 5 bases and 5 bases, there was a span of 13 bases. CDR3 size: 13 residues. CDR3: CASSDAPLDEQYV. The CDR3 DNA sequence: TGTGCCAGCAGCGATGCCCCATTGGACGAGCAGTACGTC.

The CDR3 nucleotides read TGTGCCAGCAGCTTAGGCCTTACCCAAGGGTACAATGAGCAGTTCTTC. Its translation is CASSLGLTQGYNEQFF. J is TRBJ2-1 and V is TRBV11-2; D uncertain. The length of the CDR3 is 16 residues. Germline V gene sequence: CDR1 SGHAT, CDR2 FQNNGV. Trimming cost V 1 base and J 4 bases, with 14 bases left between them.